This entry lists 6 T cell receptor beta chains sequenced from one sample in a study of blood T cell repertoires in COVID-19. The data were produced by immunoSEQ multiplex PCR, yet TCRdb's version contains in-frame clones alone and is incomplete. The data contain about 220,000 clones, roughly four fifths of them singletons. The sequenced sample consisted of PBMCs or T cells enriched from blood (not recorded which). The receptors originated from a woman aged 60 to 75 who had recovered from COVID-19.

This chain links TRBV14 with TRBJ2-7; 10 nucleotides match TRBD1. CDR3 size: 14 residues. The germline V gene encodes CDR1 SGHDN and CDR2 FVKESK. With 5 bases clipped from V and 3 bases from J, the junction kept 4 bases outside the gene matches. The CDR3 DNA reads as TGTGCCAGCAGCTTCGGGACAGGGGTCTACGAGCAGTACTTC. It is translated as CASSFGTGVYEQYF.

The chain carries TRBV2 and TRBJ1-5, with a possible D match to TRBD1 (5 bases). In germline, CDR1 is SNHLY, CDR2 FYNNEI. The V and J ends lost 6 bases and 2 bases respectively, with 14 bases between them. This CDR3 has 15 amino acids. This CDR3 is CASRSAAGGNQPQHF. The CDR3 DNA sequence: TGTGCCAGCAGGTCAGCCGCGGGGGGCAATCAGCCCCAGCATTTT. The variable domain in full, with the rest retrieved from reference TRBV2 and TRBJ1-5, is EPEVTQTPSHQVTQMGQEVILRCVPISNHLYFYWYRQILGQKVEFLVSFYNNEISEKSEIFDDQFSVERPDGSNFTLKIRSTKLEDSAMYFCASRSAAGGNQPQHFGDGTRLSIL.

This rearrangement joins TRBV14 to TRBJ1-4; D not certain. The germline gives CDR1 SGHDN, CDR2 FVKESK. The germline V and J ends were trimmed by 4 bases and 5 bases, with 8 bases remaining between them. The CDR3 has 13 residues. The CDR3 region has the DNA TGTGCCAGCAGCCGGGCCTTCAATGAAAAACTGTTTTTT. It encodes CASSRAFNEKLFF.

This chain connects TRBV27 to TRBJ1-5, with 11 bases fitting TRBD1. J gave up 6 bases and V 5 bases, and 12 bases lay outside the gene matches. Germline V CDR1 and CDR2: MNHEY, SMNVEV (reference sequence). The CDR3 totals 17 residues. The DNA of the CDR3 is TGTGCCAGCAGTCTAGGGAGGACAGGGGGCTTGGGTCAGCCCCAGCATTTT. It encodes CASSLGRTGGLGQPQHF.

V gene TRBV19 combines with J gene TRBJ2-1; 13 bases map to TRBD2. The CDR3 is 18 residues long. V lost 4 bases, J lost 4 bases, and 10 bases stayed unmatched. Germline V gene data show CDR1 as LNHDA and CDR2 as SQIVND (reference sequence). The CDR3 region is CASSTPWTSGSIYNEQFF. CDR3 nucleotide sequence: TGTGCCAGTAGTACCCCCTGGACTAGCGGGAGTATTTACAATGAGCAGTTCTTC.

The chain is built from TRBV6-5 and TRBJ1-2; 10 nucleotides align to TRBD1. Trimming at V came to 5 bases and at J to 5 bases, leaving 5 bases not matched to a gene. The CDR3 loop spans 14 amino acids. CDR1 is MNHEY, CDR2 SVGAGI, per germline. CDR3 DNA sequence: TGTGCCAGCAGTCCTAGGACAGGGGGGTATGGCTACACCTTC. It codes for CASSPRTGGYGYTF.